Sequencing of this T cell receptor (beta chain) was carried out in a study of blood T cell repertoires in COVID-19. About the study: The origin of the acute and convalescent COVID-19 samples was the United States, Italy and Spain. T cells, B-cell-depleted T cells, or PBMCs supplied cDNA or gDNA.

The protocol was immunoSEQ multiplex PCR, while the TCRdb copy is restricted to in-frame clones and leaves out a portion. The data contain about 370,000 clones, about 87% of them singletons. On this clone itself: A much larger clone lies a single base off, so this may be a read error.

This CDR3 is built from 14 residues. Per the germline V gene, CDR1 is MNHEY and CDR2 is SVGAGI. With V trimmed by 5 bases and J by 0 bases, 1 base remained unmatched. The chain joins TRBV6-5 to TRBJ1-3, with TRBD1 identical over 7 bases. The origin of this receptor is a woman in her 30s with COVID-19, enrolled during active disease. Sequencing used peripheral blood. Written as DNA, the CDR3 is TGTGCCAGCAGTCGGACAGGCTCTGGAAACACCATATATTTT. This codes for CASSRTGSGNTIYF.